A single sample is the source of the 18 T cell receptor beta chains below, sequenced in a study of T cell clonotyping in hematopoietic cell transplantation. Sequencing used immunoSEQ multiplex PCR; TCRdb keeps in-frame clones, though not all of them. This sample carries roughly 40,000 clones, around 85% of them seen once, and the ten largest clones take roughly 3.1%. Time point in this sample: recipient sample about 28 days before transplant, after cytoreduction. Specimen: peripheral blood mononuclear cells, collected before stem cell transplant. These receptors were collected from a man in his 60s with acute myeloid leukemia. Some clones in this sample may be carry-over from other donors' samples.

This clone was detected only a few times. The chain joins TRBV7-6 to TRBJ2-4; 8 bases fit TRBD2. The CDR3 spans 14 residues. Trimming removed 7 bases from V and 13 bases from J; junction bases left unmatched: 15. The germline CDR1 and CDR2 sequences are SGHVS and FNYEAQ. Here the CDR3 DNA reads TGTGCCAGCACTAGGGAGGTCGGGGGGGCCAGCCAGTACTTC. Translating it yields CASTREVGGASQYF.

The chain is built from TRBV9 and TRBJ2-7; no reliable D call. In germline, CDR1 is SGDLS, CDR2 YYNGEE. The CDR3 sequence is 14 residues long. Trimming removed 4 bases from V and 1 base from J, with 12 bases in between. CDR3 in amino acids: CASSPRAGSYEQYF. The CDR3 coding sequence is TGTGCCAGCAGCCCCCGGGCTGGATCCTACGAGCAGTACTTC.

The chain carries TRBV5-1 and TRBJ1-2; 7 nucleotides agree with TRBD1. V shed 0 bases, J shed 3 bases, and the junction held 5 bases outside the gene matches. Germline lookup yields CDR1 SGHRS and CDR2 YFSETQ. The CDR3 loop spans 15 amino acids. CDR3 coding DNA: TGCGCCAGCAGCTTGGAGAGACAGGGCGACTATGGCTACACCTTC. It codes for CASSLERQGDYGYTF. Full variable domain (missing parts from reference TRBV5-1 and TRBJ1-2): KAGVTQTPRYLIKTRGQQVTLSCSPISGHRSVSWYQQTPGQGLQFLFEYFSETQRNKGNFPGRFSGRQFSNSRSEMNVSTLELGDSALYLCASSLERQGDYGYTFGSGTRLTVV.

The chain recombines TRBV28 with TRBJ1-3; D ambiguous. The germline gives CDR1 MDHEN, CDR2 SYDVKM. The CDR3 is 14 amino acids. Between the trimmed V and J ends, which lost 8 bases and 0 bases, there was a span of 11 bases. CDR3 in amino acids: CASQARASGNTIYF. The DNA of the CDR3 is TGTGCCAGCCAAGCTCGGGCCTCTGGAAACACCATATATTTT.

The chain carries TRBV6-1 and TRBJ1-5; 7 nucleotides match TRBD1. V trimming: 6 bases; J trimming: 3 bases; junction bases outside the gene matches: 8. Germline CDR1 and CDR2: MNHNS and SASEGT. The CDR3 contains 15 residues. CDR3 sequence (DNA): TGTGCCAGCAGCCAAGACAGGGCTCCCAATCAGCCCCAGCATTTT. Translated, it gives CASSQDRAPNQPQHF.

The rearrangement links TRBV28 to TRBJ1-1, with 7 bases fitting TRBD1. Germline CDR1 is MDHEN and CDR2 is SYDVKM. The CDR3 contains 15 residues. Losses at the gene ends were 6 bases for V and 11 bases for J; bases not matched to a gene: 18. The CDR3 coding sequence is TGTGCCAGCAGCCCTTACAACAGGGGAGGGTTTTCTGCTTTCTTT. It codes for CASSPYNRGGFSAFF.

This clone was seen a few times. The CDR3 loop reads CASSLDWDRDNSPLHF. The CDR3 DNA reads as TGTGCCAGCAGCTTAGACTGGGACAGGGATAATTCACCCCTCCACTTT. This sequence joins TRBV11-2 and TRBJ1-6; the match to TRBD1 covers 9 bases. The germline gives CDR1 SGHAT, CDR2 FQNNGV. The CDR3 is 16 residues long. The V and J ends lost 0 bases and 5 bases, in that order; junction bases with no gene match: 2.

This chain joins TRBV6-6 and TRBJ2-3; 9 bases agree with TRBD2. In germline, CDR1 is MNHNY, CDR2 SVGAGI (reference sequence). The trim removed 4 bases at V and 2 bases at J, leaving 7 bases unmatched. The CDR3 length is 16 residues. In DNA form, the CDR3 reads TGTGCCAGCAGTTGGGCGGGGGGGATAGACACAGATACGCAGTATTTT. Translated, it gives CASSWAGGIDTDTQYF.

This clone was seen a single time. The rearrangement joins TRBV29-1 to TRBJ1-5; possible D gene TRBD1, 5 bases. The germline gives CDR1 SQVTM, CDR2 ANQGSEA. Deletions cut 7 bases from V and 0 bases from J, with 13 bases between. The length of the CDR3 is 14 residues. CDR3 sequence reads: CSARTGGSNQPQHF. Written as DNA, the CDR3 is TGCAGCGCTCGTACGGGGGGTAGCAATCAGCCCCAGCATTTT.

The genes are TRBV9 and TRBJ2-2; TRBD2 matches at 7 bases. The germline V gene has CDR1 SGDLS and CDR2 YYNGEE. This CDR3 has 15 amino acids. Losses at the gene ends were 5 bases for V and 4 bases for J; bases not matched to a gene: 8. CDR3 in DNA: TGTGCCAGCAGTTCAAGCGGGGCTTTCACCGGGGAGCTGTTTTTT. This sequence encodes CASSSSGAFTGELFF.

The genes are TRBV11-2 and TRBJ2-7; D is perhaps TRBD1 (6 bases). The V gene lost 1 base and the J gene lost 1 base, with 11 bases spanning the gap. This CDR3 contains 15 residues. Germline values: CDR1 SGHAT, CDR2 FQNNGV. Written as DNA, the CDR3 is TGTGCCAGCAGCTTAGCGCCAGGGACATCCTACGAGCAGTACTTC. Its protein is CASSLAPGTSYEQYF.

The table lists this clone with a few counts. The rearrangement uses TRBV5-5 and TRBJ1-3; the match to TRBD1 covers 8 bases. After removal of 0 bases from V and 1 base from J, the junction contained 0 bases not matched to a gene. Germline V gene lookup returns CDR1 SGHKS and CDR2 YYEKEE (reference sequence). CDR3 length: 15 amino acids. CDR3 residues: CASSLGTGSGNTIYF. In DNA form, the CDR3 reads TGTGCCAGCAGCTTGGGGACAGGGTCTGGAAACACCATATATTTT.

This sequence joins TRBV28 and TRBJ1-5; D possibly corresponds to TRBD1 (6 bases). CDR3 length equals 15 residues. The germline V gene encodes CDR1 MDHEN and CDR2 SYDVKM. Between the trimmed V and J ends, which lost 6 bases and 1 base, there was a span of 13 bases. This CDR3 reads CASSPGGPSNQPQHF. CDR3 coding DNA: TGTGCCAGCAGCCCTGGGGGGCCCAGCAATCAGCCCCAGCATTTT.

V is TRBV7-2 and J is TRBJ2-2; D is unclear. V was clipped by 5 bases and J by 5 bases, with 12 bases between them. The CDR3 extends over 14 amino acids. Per the germline V gene, CDR1 is SGHTA and CDR2 is FQGNSA. CDR3 protein: CASSRLITTGELFF. The CDR3 DNA reads TGTGCCAGCAGCCGACTGATCACGACCGGGGAGCTGTTTTTT. Looking up the rest from reference TRBV7-2 and TRBJ2-2 gives the full variable domain: GAGVSQSPSNKVTEKGKDVELRCDPISGHTALYWYRQSLGQGLEFLIYFQGNSAPDKSGLPSDRFSAERTGGSVSTLTIQRTQQEDSAVYLCASSRLITTGELFFGEGSRLTVL.

The V call is TRBV5-6, the J call TRBJ2-6, with D unclear. V gave up 3 bases and J gave up 0 bases, with 10 bases separating them. CDR1 and CDR2 (germline): SGHDT, YYEEEE. The CDR3 is 16 amino acids. CDR3 bases: TGTGCCAGCAGCTCCCTTGCGACCTCTGGGGCCAACGTCCTGACTTTC. It translates to CASSSLATSGANVLTF.

The V call is TRBV7-3, the J call TRBJ2-1; 10 positions match TRBD1. CDR3 length equals 14 residues. Germline assignment: CDR1 SGHTA and CDR2 FQGTGA. J was trimmed by 6 bases and V by 5 bases; bases with no gene match: 4. The CDR3 region is CASSRDRGPNEQFF. The CDR3 DNA reads as TGTGCCAGCAGCCGGGACAGGGGACCCAATGAGCAGTTCTTC.

J is TRBJ1-2 and V is TRBV2, with D perhaps matching TRBD1 (6 bases). The CDR3 length is 14 residues. CDR1 SNHLY and CDR2 FYNNEI come from the germline V gene. The V end was cut by 4 bases, the J end by 4 bases, with 13 bases between. Here the CDR3 DNA reads TGTGCCAGCAGTGCACAGGGTCGCTCCTATGGCTACACCTTC. Protein: CASSAQGRSYGYTF.

The chain carries TRBV4-3 and TRBJ1-3; 7 bases are a match to TRBD1. Germline CDR1 reads LGHNA; CDR2 reads YSLEER. With V trimmed by 2 bases and J by 4 bases, 11 bases remained unmatched. This CDR3 has 17 residues. DNA of the CDR3: TGCGCCAGCAGCCAATACCCATTGCCAGGGGGAGGAAACACCATATATTTT. This gives the protein CASSQYPLPGGGNTIYF.